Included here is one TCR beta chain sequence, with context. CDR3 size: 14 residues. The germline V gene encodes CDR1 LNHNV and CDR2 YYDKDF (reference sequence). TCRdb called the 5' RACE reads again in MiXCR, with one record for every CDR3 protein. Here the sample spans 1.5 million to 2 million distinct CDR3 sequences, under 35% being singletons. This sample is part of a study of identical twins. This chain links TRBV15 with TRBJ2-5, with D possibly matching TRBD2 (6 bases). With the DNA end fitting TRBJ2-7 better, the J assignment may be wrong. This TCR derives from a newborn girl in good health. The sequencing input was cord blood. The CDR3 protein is CATSRGGGSGEQYF. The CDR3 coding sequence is TGTGCCACCAGCAGAGGGGGAGGCAGCGGCGAGCAGTACTTC.